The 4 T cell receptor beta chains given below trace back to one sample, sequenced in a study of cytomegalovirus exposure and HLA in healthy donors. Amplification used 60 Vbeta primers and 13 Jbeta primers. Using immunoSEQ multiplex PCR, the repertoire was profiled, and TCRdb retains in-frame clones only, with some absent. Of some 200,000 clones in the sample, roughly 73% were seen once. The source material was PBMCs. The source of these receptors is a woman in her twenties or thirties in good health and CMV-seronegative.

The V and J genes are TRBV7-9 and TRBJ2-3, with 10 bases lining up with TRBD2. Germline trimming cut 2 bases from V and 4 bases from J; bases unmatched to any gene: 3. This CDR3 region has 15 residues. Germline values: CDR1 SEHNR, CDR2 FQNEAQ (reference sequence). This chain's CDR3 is CASSLSGRAADTQYF. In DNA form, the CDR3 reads TGTGCCAGCAGCTTAAGCGGGAGGGCCGCAGATACGCAGTATTTT.

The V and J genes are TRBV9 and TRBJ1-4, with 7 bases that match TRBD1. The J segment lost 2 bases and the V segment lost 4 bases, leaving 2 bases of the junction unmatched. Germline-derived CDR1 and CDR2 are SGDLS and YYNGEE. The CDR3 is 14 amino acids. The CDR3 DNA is TGTGCCAGCAGCATACAGGGGACTAATGAAAAACTGTTTTTT. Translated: CASSIQGTNEKLFF.

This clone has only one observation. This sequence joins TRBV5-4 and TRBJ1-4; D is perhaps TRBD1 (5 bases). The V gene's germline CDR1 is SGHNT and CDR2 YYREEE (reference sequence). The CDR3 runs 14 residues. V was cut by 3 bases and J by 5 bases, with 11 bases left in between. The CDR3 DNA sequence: TGTGCCAGCAGCTCGGGGGTAATAAATGAAAAACTGTTTTTT. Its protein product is CASSSGVINEKLFF.

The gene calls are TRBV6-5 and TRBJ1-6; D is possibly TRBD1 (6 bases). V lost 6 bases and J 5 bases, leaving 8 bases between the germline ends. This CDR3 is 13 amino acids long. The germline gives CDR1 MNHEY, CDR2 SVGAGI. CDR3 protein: CASSRDNNSPLHF. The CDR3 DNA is TGTGCCAGCAGCCGGGACAATAATTCACCCCTCCACTTT.